These T cell receptor beta chains were read from a single sample in a study of blood T cell repertoires in COVID-19. Libraries were prepared by immunoSEQ multiplex PCR; TCRdb keeps only in-frame clonotypes and omits some of them. The data contain 220,000 or so clones, 82% of them singletons. Source material: PBMCs or T cells enriched from blood (not recorded which). The receptors come from a woman aged 55 to 70 who had recovered from COVID-19. Both conserved end residues are part of each CDR3. The order of the fields is V gene, J gene, D gene, clone size, CDR3 DNA, CDR3 protein. The D gene is left open where the match is weak. Size is stated for part of the rows, as once, few or many counts, or as a class when the clone is expanded.

TRBV4-3	TRBJ1-2	.	.	TGCGCCAGCAGCCCGACCCAAAACAGAAAGTATGGCTACACCTTC	CASSPTQNRKYGYTF
TRBV19	TRBJ2-7	TRBD2	.	TGTGCCAGTAGTCCCCCGGGACTAGCCTCCTACGAGCAGTACTTC	CASSPPGLASYEQYF
TRBV5-4	TRBJ2-7	TRBD1	.	TGTGCCAGCAGCTTTGTGGGACAGGGGAGAGAGCAGTACTTC	CASSFVGQGREQYF
TRBV5-1	TRBJ1-4	TRBD1	once	TGCGCCAGCAGCCTGCGGACAGGGGCTGGGGAAAAACTGTTTTTT	CASSLRTGAGEKLFF
TRBV5-6	TRBJ1-6	TRBD1	.	TGTGCCAGCAGCTCAACAGGGGCCAGCTCCTATAATTCACCCCTCCACTTT	CASSSTGASSYNSPLHF
TRBV24-1	TRBJ2-1	.	.	TGTGCCACCAACCTACAGGCCTCCTACAATGAGCAGTTCTTC	CATNLQASYNEQFF
TRBV3-1/TRBV3-2	TRBJ1-4	TRBD1	.	TGTGCCAGCAGCCGGGCCCCACAGGGGATGGGTGAAAAACTGTTTTTT	CASSRAPQGMGEKLFF
TRBV4-2	TRBJ2-1	.	.	TGTGCCAGCAGCCCCCTGCTGGTAGCGGCCGGCTCCTACAATGAGCAGTTCTTC	CASSPLLVAAGSYNEQFF
TRBV19	TRBJ2-6	.	once	TGTGCCTCTTTCTCTGGGGCCAACGTCCTGACTTTC	CASFSGANVLTF
TRBV2	TRBJ2-5	.	few	TGTGCCAGCAGTGAGGAGGGGACAGAGACCCAGTACTTC	CASSEEGTETQYF
TRBV6-5	TRBJ1-2	.	.	TGTGCCAGCAGCCGTACAGTTGCCTCTAACTATGGCTACACCTTC	CASSRTVASNYGYTF
TRBV5-6	TRBJ1-6	TRBD1	once	TGTGCCAGCAGCGACAGGGGGCCTGATTCACCCCTCCACTTT	CASSDRGPDSPLHF
TRBV11-2	TRBJ2-5	TRBD2	.	TGTGCCAGCACCGTTACTAGCGGGGGGGCCTGGACGAGTCGAGAGACCCAGTACTTC	CASTVTSGGAWTSRETQYF
TRBV7-2	TRBJ1-5	TRBD1	.	TGTGCCAGCAGCTCCGGACAGGGGGCAAGGCTTCAGCCCCAGCATTTT	CASSSGQGARLQPQHF
TRBV11-3	TRBJ2-2	TRBD1	.	TGTGCCAGCAGCTCAGGACAGGGATACACCGGGGAGCTGTTTTTT	CASSSGQGYTGELFF
TRBV7-2	TRBJ1-5	.	.	TGTGCCAGCAGCCCACAGGACAACCGCAATCAGCCCCAGCATTTT	CASSPQDNRNQPQHF
TRBV11-3	TRBJ2-7	TRBD2	.	TGTGCCAGCAGCTTAGGACGGGGGGTAGGGTACGAGCAGTACTTC	CASSLGRGVGYEQYF
TRBV11-2	TRBJ1-3	.	.	TGTGCCAGCAGCTTAGCCCAGAATGGAAACACCATATATTTT	CASSLAQNGNTIYF
TRBV7-8	TRBJ1-4	.	.	TGTGCCAGCAGCTTATGGTCGGCAGACCGGGATGAAAAACTGTTTTTT	CASSLWSADRDEKLFF
TRBV7-2	TRBJ1-5	.	.	TGTGCCAGCAGCCTCGGACAGTTTAGCAATCAGCCCCAGCATTTT	CASSLGQFSNQPQHF
TRBV7-6	TRBJ2-7	TRBD2	.	TGTGCCAGCAGCCCGCGACTAGCGGGGAGCTACGAGCAGTACTTC	CASSPRLAGSYEQYF
TRBV19	TRBJ2-6	.	few	TGTGCCAGTTTCCAAGGGGGCTCTGGGGCCAACGTCCTGACTTTC	CASFQGGSGANVLTF
TRBV5-1	TRBJ2-1	TRBD2	.	TGCGCCAGCAGCCCCATTCGGACTAGCGGGGGTAGCTCCTACAATGAGCAGTTCTTC	CASSPIRTSGGSSYNEQFF
TRBV27	TRBJ2-7	TRBD1	.	TGTGCCAGCGGAGAAGGGACAGGGGGTTCCGAGCAGTACTTC	CASGEGTGGSEQYF
TRBV4-2	TRBJ1-2	TRBD1	.	TGTGCCAGCAGCCCGTCCCGGGACAGGCCGCGGTACACCTTC	CASSPSRDRPRYTF
TRBV6-5	TRBJ2-2	.	once	TGTGCCAGCCTTCCGGACTTAAACACCGGGGAGCTGTTTTTT	CASLPDLNTGELFF
TRBV9	TRBJ1-3	.	.	TGTGCCAGCGGAGGGGAGGGGATTTTCTCTGGAAACACCATATATTTT	CASGGEGIFSGNTIYF
TRBV7-9	TRBJ2-7	.	.	TGTGCCAGCAGCCCTGGGGGGTCCTACGAGCAGTACTTC	CASSPGGSYEQYF
TRBV4-3	TRBJ2-1	TRBD2	.	TGCGCCAGCAGCCAGACTAGCGGGGGGGCCGGGGAGCAGTTCTTC	CASSQTSGGAGEQFF
TRBV2	TRBJ1-6	.	.	TGTGCCAGCAGTGCACAGAATAATTCACCCCTCCACTTT	CASSAQNNSPLHF
TRBV7-2	TRBJ2-3	TRBD1	.	TGTGCCAGCAGCCACCCCCATCGGACAGGGGAAACAGATACGCAGTATTTT	CASSHPHRTGETDTQYF
TRBV13	TRBJ1-6	TRBD1	.	TGTGCCAGCAGCCAATTCACCGGGACAGGGGCCTATAATTCACCCCTCCACTTT	CASSQFTGTGAYNSPLHF
TRBV7-2	TRBJ2-1	TRBD2	.	TGTGCCAGCAGCTTCGGGACTAGCGGGATTGAGCAGTTCTTC	CASSFGTSGIEQFF
TRBV12-3/TRBV12-4	TRBJ1-2	.	.	TGTGCCAGCAGTTTTCTGTCCGACTATGGCTACACCTTC	CASSFLSDYGYTF
TRBV29-1	TRBJ2-5	.	.	TGCAGCGCCCAAAAGACAGACCAAGAGACCCAGTACTTC	CSAQKTDQETQYF
TRBV5-5	TRBJ1-4	.	.	TGTGCCAGCAGCTGGGACGAACTCGGGAGGGATGAAAAACTGTTTTTT	CASSWDELGRDEKLFF
TRBV6-5	TRBJ1-3	.	.	TGTGCCAGCATTACCGACAGGTTCTCTGGAAACACCATATATTTT	CASITDRFSGNTIYF
TRBV28	TRBJ1-2	.	few	TGTGCCAGCAGTTTATCGAGTAGCCTCTATGGCTACACCTTC	CASSLSSSLYGYTF
TRBV5-1	TRBJ2-1	.	.	TGCGCCAGCAGCGTCCGGACGGGAGAGCAGTTCTTC	CASSVRTGEQFF
TRBV5-1	TRBJ2-7	TRBD1	.	TGCGCCAGCAGCTTGGGTGACAGGGGTTACGAGCAGTACTTC	CASSLGDRGYEQYF
TRBV7-7	TRBJ2-1	TRBD2	.	TGTGCCAGCAGCTTTGGACTAGCCTCAGAGGATGAGCAGTTCTTC	CASSFGLASEDEQFF
TRBV4-3	TRBJ2-2	TRBD1	few	TGCGCCAGCAGCCCCCGAGTCGGGACAGCGAACACCGGGGAGCTGTTTTTT	CASSPRVGTANTGELFF
TRBV5-5	TRBJ2-3	TRBD2	.	TGTGCCAGCAGCCCGGGACTAGCGGGCGCAGATACGCAGTATTTT	CASSPGLAGADTQYF
TRBV10-1	TRBJ2-5	.	.	TGCGCCAGCAGTGGGGGGGGGCCGACCCGGGAGACCCAGTACTTC	CASSGGGPTRETQYF
TRBV2	TRBJ2-3	.	.	TGTGCCAGCAGTGAAAACGGGCTAGAGGGAGATACGCAGTATTTT	CASSENGLEGDTQYF
TRBV10-3	TRBJ2-5	TRBD2	.	TGTGCCATCAGTGAGACTAGCGGGGGGGCCGGTGAGACCCAGTACTTC	CAISETSGGAGETQYF
TRBV4-3	TRBJ1-1	.	.	TGCGCCAGCAGCCCACCCGGGAGCTGGACTGAAGCTTTCTTT	CASSPPGSWTEAFF
TRBV28	TRBJ1-6	TRBD1	.	TGTGCCAGCAGCGCTAGCCGTCGACAGGGGGTTAGCTCCTATAATTCACCCCTCCACTTT	CASSASRRQGVSSYNSPLHF
TRBV12-3/TRBV12-4	TRBJ2-4	.	.	TGTGCCAGCACGGCGGGTTACATTCAGTACTTC	CASTAGYIQYF
TRBV6-1	TRBJ1-3	.	once	TGTGCCAGCAGTGAAGGACAGTCTGGAAACACCATATATTTT	CASSEGQSGNTIYF
TRBV6-5	TRBJ1-1	.	.	TGTGCCAGCAGTTCCAGGGCTGGGAACACTGAAGCTTTCTTT	CASSSRAGNTEAFF
TRBV5-4	TRBJ2-1	TRBD2	.	TGTGCCAGCAGCTTTGGGGGCGGGACTAGCGGGTACAATGAGCAGTTCTTC	CASSFGGGTSGYNEQFF
TRBV2	TRBJ1-2	TRBD1	.	TGTGCCAGCAGTGAACGGACAGGGGCCGGGGGAAATGGCTACACCTTC	CASSERTGAGGNGYTF
TRBV6-5	TRBJ1-1	.	.	TGTGCCAGCAGTCCCATTGCTTCGCGCACTGAAGCTTTCTTT	CASSPIASRTEAFF
TRBV18	TRBJ1-3	.	.	TGTGCCAGCTCCGGCGGGTCTGGAAACACCATATATTTT	CASSGGSGNTIYF
TRBV27	TRBJ2-4	TRBD1	.	TGTGCCAGCAGTCCTCGGACAGGGCCAAAAAACATTCAGTACTTC	CASSPRTGPKNIQYF
TRBV7-9	TRBJ2-3	TRBD1	.	TGTGCCAGCAGCTTAGATATGGGCCTGGAGGACAGGGCAGATACGCAGTATTTT	CASSLDMGLEDRADTQYF